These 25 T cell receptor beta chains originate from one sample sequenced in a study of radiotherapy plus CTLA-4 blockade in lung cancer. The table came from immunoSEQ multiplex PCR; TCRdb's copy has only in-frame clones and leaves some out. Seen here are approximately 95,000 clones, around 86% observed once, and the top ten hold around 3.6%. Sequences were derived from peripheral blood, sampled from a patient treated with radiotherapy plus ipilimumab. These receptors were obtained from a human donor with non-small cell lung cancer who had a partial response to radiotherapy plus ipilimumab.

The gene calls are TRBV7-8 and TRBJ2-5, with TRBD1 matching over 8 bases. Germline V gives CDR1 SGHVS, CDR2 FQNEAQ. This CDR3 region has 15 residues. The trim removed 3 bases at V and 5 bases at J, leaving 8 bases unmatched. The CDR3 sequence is CASSFRTGGSETQYF. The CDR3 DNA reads TGTGCCAGCAGCTTTCGCACAGGGGGTAGCGAGACCCAGTACTTC.

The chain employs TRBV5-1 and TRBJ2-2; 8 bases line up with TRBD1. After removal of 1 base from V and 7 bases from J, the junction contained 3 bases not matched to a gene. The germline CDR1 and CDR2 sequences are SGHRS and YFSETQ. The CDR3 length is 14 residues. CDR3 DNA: TGCGCCAGCAGCTTGACAGGGGGAGGCGGGGAGCTGTTTTTT. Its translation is CASSLTGGGGELFF.

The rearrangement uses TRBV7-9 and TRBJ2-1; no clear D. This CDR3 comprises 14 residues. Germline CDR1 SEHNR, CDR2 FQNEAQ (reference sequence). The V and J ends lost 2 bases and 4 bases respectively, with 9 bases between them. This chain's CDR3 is CASSLFAHYNEQFF. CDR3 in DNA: TGTGCCAGCAGCTTATTTGCGCATTACAATGAGCAGTTCTTC.

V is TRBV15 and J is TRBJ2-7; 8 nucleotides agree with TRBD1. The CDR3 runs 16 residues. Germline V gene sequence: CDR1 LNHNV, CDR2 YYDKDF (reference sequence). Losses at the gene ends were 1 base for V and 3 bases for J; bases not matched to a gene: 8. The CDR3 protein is CATSRGGDRGIYEQYF. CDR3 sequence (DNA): TGTGCCACCAGCAGAGGTGGAGACAGGGGCATCTACGAGCAGTACTTC.

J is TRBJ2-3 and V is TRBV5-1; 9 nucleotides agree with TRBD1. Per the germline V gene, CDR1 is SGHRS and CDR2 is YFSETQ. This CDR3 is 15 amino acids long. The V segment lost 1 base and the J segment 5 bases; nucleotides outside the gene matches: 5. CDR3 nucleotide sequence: TGCGCCAGCAGCTTGTTAGGACAGGGGATAGATACGCAGTATTTT. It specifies CASSLLGQGIDTQYF.

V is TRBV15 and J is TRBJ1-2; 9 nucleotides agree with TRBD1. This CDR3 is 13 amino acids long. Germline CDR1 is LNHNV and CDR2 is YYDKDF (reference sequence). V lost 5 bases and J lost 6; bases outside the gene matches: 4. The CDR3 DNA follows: TGTGCCACCAGCCCCCGGACAGGGGATGGCTACACCTTC. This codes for CATSPRTGDGYTF.

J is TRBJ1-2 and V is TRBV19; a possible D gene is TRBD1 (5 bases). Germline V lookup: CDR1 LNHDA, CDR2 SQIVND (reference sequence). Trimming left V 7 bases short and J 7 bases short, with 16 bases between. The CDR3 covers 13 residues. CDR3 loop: CASKRQGYSGYTF. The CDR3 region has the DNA TGTGCCAGTAAGAGGCAGGGATATAGTGGCTACACCTTC.

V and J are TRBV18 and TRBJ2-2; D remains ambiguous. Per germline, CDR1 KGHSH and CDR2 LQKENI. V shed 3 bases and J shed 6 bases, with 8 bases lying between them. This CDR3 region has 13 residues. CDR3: CASSPTRPGELFF. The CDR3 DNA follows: TGTGCCAGCTCACCCACTCGCCCCGGGGAGCTGTTTTTT.

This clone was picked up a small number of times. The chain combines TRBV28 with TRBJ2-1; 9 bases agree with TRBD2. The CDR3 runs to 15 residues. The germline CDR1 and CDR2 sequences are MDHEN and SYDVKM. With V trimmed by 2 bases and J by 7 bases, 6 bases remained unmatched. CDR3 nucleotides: TGTGCCAGCAGTTTAGCGGGAGGGCGGCGGAATGAGCAGTTCTTC. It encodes CASSLAGGRRNEQFF.

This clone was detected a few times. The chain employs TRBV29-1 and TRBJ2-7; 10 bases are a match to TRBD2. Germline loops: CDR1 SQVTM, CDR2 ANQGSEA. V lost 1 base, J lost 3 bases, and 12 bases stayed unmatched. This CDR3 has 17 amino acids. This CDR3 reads CSVEGSDEASGGYEQYF. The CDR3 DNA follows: TGCAGCGTTGAAGGATCGGACGAGGCTAGCGGGGGCTACGAGCAGTACTTC.

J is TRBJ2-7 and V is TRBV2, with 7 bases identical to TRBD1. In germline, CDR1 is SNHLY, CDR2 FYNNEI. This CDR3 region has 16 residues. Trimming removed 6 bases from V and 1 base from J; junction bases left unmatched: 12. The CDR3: CASRDPGTAVSYEQYF. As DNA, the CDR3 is TGTGCCAGCAGAGATCCCGGGACAGCGGTTTCCTACGAGCAGTACTTC.

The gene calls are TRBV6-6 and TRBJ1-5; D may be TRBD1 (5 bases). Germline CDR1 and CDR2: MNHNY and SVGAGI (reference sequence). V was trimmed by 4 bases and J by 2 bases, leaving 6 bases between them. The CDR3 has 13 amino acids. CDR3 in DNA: TGTGCCAGCAGTTCGACAGGCAATCAGCCCCAGCATTTT. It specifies CASSSTGNQPQHF.

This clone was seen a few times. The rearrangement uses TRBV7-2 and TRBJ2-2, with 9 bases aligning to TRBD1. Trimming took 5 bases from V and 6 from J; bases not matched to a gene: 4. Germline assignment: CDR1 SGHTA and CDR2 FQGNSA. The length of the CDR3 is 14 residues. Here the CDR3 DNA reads TGTGCCAGCAGCCATCGGACAGGGGCCGGGGAGCTGTTTTTT. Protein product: CASSHRTGAGELFF.

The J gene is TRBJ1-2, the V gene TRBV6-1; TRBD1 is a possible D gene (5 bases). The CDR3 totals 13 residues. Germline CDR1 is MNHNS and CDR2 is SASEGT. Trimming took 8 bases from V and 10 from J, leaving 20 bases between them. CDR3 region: CASEFSGIEDYTF. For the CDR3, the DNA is TGTGCCAGCGAGTTCTCAGGGATAGAAGACTACACCTTC.

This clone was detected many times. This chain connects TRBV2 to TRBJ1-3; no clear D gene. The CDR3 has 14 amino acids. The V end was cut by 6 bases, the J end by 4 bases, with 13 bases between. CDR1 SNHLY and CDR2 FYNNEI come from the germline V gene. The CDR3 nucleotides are TGTGCCAGCAGACCGGGCCTAGCAGGAAACACCATATATTTT. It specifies CASRPGLAGNTIYF. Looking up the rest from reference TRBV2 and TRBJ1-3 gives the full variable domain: EPEVTQTPSHQVTQMGQEVILRCVPISNHLYFYWYRQILGQKVEFLVSFYNNEISEKSEIFDDQFSVERPDGSNFTLKIRSTKLEDSAMYFCASRPGLAGNTIYFGEGSWLTVV.

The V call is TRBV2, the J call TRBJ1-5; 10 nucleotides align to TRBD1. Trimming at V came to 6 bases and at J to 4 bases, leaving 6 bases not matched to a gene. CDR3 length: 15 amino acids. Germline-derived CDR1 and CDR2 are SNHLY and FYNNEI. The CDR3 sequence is CASRSLDRGNQPQHF. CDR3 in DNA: TGTGCCAGCAGATCCCTGGACAGGGGGAATCAGCCCCAGCATTTT.

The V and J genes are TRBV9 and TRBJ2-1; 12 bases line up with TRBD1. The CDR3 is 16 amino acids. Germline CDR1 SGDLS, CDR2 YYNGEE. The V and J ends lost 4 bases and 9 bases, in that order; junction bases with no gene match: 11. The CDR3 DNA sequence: TGTGCCAGCAGCCCAAGGGTGGGACAGGGGGCTAGTGAGCAGTTCTTC. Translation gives CASSPRVGQGASEQFF.

CDR3 coding DNA: TGCGCCAGCAGCCAAGCATTCACAGGAACGATTAACTATGGCTACACCTTC. Translating gives CASSQAFTGTINYGYTF. The rearrangement joins TRBV4-1 to TRBJ1-2, with D possibly TRBD1 on 5 matching bases. This CDR3 is 17 amino acids long. The germline V and J ends were trimmed by 1 base and 1 base, with 16 bases remaining between them. CDR1 and CDR2 from the germline V gene are MGHRA and YSYEKL.

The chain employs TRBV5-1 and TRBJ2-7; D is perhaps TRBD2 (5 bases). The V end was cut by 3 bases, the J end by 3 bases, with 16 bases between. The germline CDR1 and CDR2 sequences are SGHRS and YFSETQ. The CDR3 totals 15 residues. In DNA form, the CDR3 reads TGCGCCAGCAGCTCTACTAGTGGGAGCGGCTACGAGCAGTACTTC. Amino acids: CASSSTSGSGYEQYF.

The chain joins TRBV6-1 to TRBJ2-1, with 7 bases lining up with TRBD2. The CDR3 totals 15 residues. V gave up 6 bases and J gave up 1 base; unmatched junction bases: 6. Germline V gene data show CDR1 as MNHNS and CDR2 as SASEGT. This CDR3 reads CASRGGLDSYNEQFF. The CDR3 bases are TGTGCCAGCAGGGGTGGACTAGATTCCTACAATGAGCAGTTCTTC.

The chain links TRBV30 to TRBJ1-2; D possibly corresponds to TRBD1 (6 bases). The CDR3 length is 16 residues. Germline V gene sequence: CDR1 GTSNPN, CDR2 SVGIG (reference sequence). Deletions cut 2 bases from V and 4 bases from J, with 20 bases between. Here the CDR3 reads CAWSPTGGAYPYGYTF. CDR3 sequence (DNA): TGTGCCTGGAGTCCCACCGGGGGGGCGTATCCCTATGGCTACACCTTC.

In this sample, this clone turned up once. The CDR3 bases are TGTGCCAGCAGCTTAGGCCCCGCTAGCGGGAGGGGTGAGCAGTACTTC. As protein: CASSLGPASGRGEQYF. The V call is TRBV7-6, the J call TRBJ2-7; 12 nucleotides agree with TRBD2. Germline values: CDR1 SGHVS, CDR2 FNYEAQ. This CDR3 comprises 16 residues. Losses at the gene ends were 1 base for V and 7 bases for J; bases not matched to a gene: 8.

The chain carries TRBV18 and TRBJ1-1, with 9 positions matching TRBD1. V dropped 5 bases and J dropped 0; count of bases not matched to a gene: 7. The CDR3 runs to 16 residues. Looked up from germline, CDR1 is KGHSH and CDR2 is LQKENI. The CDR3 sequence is CASSEQGAGMNTEAFF. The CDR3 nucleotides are TGTGCCAGCTCAGAACAGGGGGCAGGAATGAACACTGAAGCTTTCTTT.

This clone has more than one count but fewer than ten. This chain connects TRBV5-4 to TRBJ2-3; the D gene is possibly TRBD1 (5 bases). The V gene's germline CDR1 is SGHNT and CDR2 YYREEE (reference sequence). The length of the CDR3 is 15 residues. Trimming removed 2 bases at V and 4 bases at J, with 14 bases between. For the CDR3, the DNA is TGTGCCAGCAGCTTTTCCGTGACAGCATCAGATACGCAGTATTTT. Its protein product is CASSFSVTASDTQYF.

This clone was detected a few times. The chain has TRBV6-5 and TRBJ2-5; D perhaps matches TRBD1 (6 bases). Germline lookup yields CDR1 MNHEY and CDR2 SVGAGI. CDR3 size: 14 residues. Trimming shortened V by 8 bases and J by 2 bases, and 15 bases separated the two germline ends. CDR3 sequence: CASGEWGTQETQYF. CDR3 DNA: TGTGCCAGCGGGGAGTGGGGGACACAAGAGACCCAGTACTTC.